The sample holds one count of the clone carrying this T cell receptor beta chain. The sample is drawn from a study of blood T cell repertoires in COVID-19. The wider study: COVID-19 samples, acute and convalescent, were from the United States, Italy and Spain. From T cells, B-cell-depleted T cells, or PBMCs came the material, which was cDNA or gDNA.

Seattle researchers signed up patients amid active infection and tracked them longitudinally. Per the study methods: Researchers report that nucleated cell counts were estimated from reference gene primer amplification. The data were produced by immunoSEQ multiplex PCR, yet TCRdb's version contains in-frame clones alone and is incomplete. V, J and clone size were drawn from that table, and D and trimming were deduced from the DNA. In the table there are over 90,000 clones, about four fifths of which are singletons. Germline V lookup: CDR1 SGDLS, CDR2 YYNGEE. The CDR3 is made up of 15 amino acids. The ends were cut back, 0 bases at V and 1 base at J, with 7 bases in the middle.

The sequence came from a man aged 80 or over with COVID-19, enrolled during active disease. The material sequenced was peripheral blood. The rearrangement uses TRBV9 and TRBJ2-2, with D unclear. The CDR3 sequence: CASSVGPENTGELFF. DNA for the CDR3: TGTGCCAGCAGCGTAGGGCCAGAGAACACCGGGGAGCTGTTTTTT.